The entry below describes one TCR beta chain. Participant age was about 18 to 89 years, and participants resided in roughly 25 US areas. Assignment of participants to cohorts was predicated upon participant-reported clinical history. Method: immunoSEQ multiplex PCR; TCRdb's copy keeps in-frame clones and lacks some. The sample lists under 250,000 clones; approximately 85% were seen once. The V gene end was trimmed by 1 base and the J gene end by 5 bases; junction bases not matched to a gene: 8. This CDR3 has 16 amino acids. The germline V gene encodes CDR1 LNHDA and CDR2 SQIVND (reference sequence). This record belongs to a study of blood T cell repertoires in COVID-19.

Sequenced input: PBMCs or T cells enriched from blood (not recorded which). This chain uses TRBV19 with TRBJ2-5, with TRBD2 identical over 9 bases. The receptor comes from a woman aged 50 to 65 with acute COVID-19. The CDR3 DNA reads TGTGCCAGTAGTATAGTTGGTAGCGGGGGAGCGGAGACCCAGTACTTC. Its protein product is CASSIVGSGGAETQYF.